This is a list of T cell receptor beta chains from one sample in a study of CD8+ T cells in alopecia areata. Repertoires were generated with immunoSEQ multiplex PCR, while TCRdb's copy carries only in-frame clones and drops some. This sample has roughly 250,000 clones, with around 67% found just once. Sequenced here: CD4+ T cells sorted from blood, sampled at week 0. Receptors were obtained from a human donor with alopecia areata. Both conserved end residues are part of each CDR3. A D gene is named only where the DNA matches it firmly. Not every row has a clone size; where given, it reads once, few, many or a size class.

abundance	d_gene	j_gene	v_gene	CDR3aa	CDR3nt
.	.	TRBJ1-1	TRBV7-2	CASSVRGGNTEAFF	TGTGCCAGCAGCGTAAGAGGAGGGAACACTGAAGCTTTCTTT
.	.	TRBJ1-1	TRBV6-5	CATQGSTEAFF	TGTGCCACCCAGGGTTCCACTGAAGCTTTCTTT
once	.	TRBJ2-7	TRBV7-2	CASSLGPEQYF	TGTGCCAGCAGTCTAGGGCCCGAGCAGTACTTC
.	TRBD2	TRBJ2-7	TRBV30	CAFRGDLNEQYF	TGTGCCTTCCGGGGGGACCTCAACGAGCAGTACTTC
once	.	TRBJ1-6	TRBV7-2	CASSSLKSSYNSPLHF	TGTGCCAGCAGCTCCCTAAAGAGCTCCTATAATTCACCCCTCCACTTT
few	TRBD2	TRBJ2-4	TRBV6-5	CASSSLRGGNIQYF	TGTGCCAGCAGTTCCCTTCGGGGGGGAAACATTCAGTACTTC
.	TRBD1	TRBJ2-2	TRBV29-1	CSAHRGTGSDGELFF	TGCAGCGCCCACAGGGGGACAGGGTCTGACGGGGAGCTGTTTTTT
.	.	TRBJ1-2	TRBV9	CASSPPGYGYTF	TGTGCCAGCAGCCCCCCAGGGTATGGCTACACCTTC
.	.	TRBJ2-4	TRBV5-6	CASKTQGTNIQYF	TGTGCCAGCAAAACTCAGGGAACAAACATTCAGTACTTC
few	.	TRBJ2-3	TRBV5-1	CASSLEAPPDTQYF	TGCGCCAGCAGCTTGGAGGCCCCCCCAGATACGCAGTATTTT
few	TRBD2	TRBJ2-7	TRBV29-1	CSVLPGGFHEQYF	TGCAGCGTCCTCCCGGGGGGGTTCCACGAGCAGTACTTC
.	.	TRBJ2-7	TRBV29-1	CSVRRTMGSSYEQYF	TGCAGCGTTCGCCGAACGATGGGGAGCTCCTACGAGCAGTACTTC
few	TRBD2	TRBJ2-1	TRBV5-6	CASSSIAGGPPHEQFF	TGTGCCAGCAGCTCAATAGCGGGGGGGCCGCCCCATGAGCAGTTCTTC
.	TRBD1	TRBJ1-5	TRBV19	CASRTGVINQPQHF	TGTGCCAGCAGGACAGGGGTTATCAATCAGCCCCAGCATTTT
.	.	TRBJ1-1	TRBV29-1	CSVEVRRVWQNTEAFF	TGCAGCGTTGAAGTGCGAAGGGTGTGGCAGAACACTGAAGCTTTCTTT
.	.	TRBJ2-6	TRBV6-5	CASRDSGANVLTF	TGTGCCAGTCGGGACTCTGGGGCCAACGTCCTGACTTTC
few	TRBD1	TRBJ1-2	TRBV2	CASSWDRGQVGYTF	TGTGCCAGCAGCTGGGACAGGGGGCAAGTTGGCTACACCTTC
.	TRBD2	TRBJ2-3	TRBV18	CASSPLASGGTDTQYF	TGTGCCAGCTCACCGTTGGCTAGCGGGGGCACAGATACGCAGTATTTT
.	.	TRBJ1-2	TRBV6-6	CASRTVLADYGYTF	TGTGCCAGCAGAACCGTCCTCGCTGACTATGGCTACACCTTC
few	.	TRBJ2-5	TRBV2	CATERGLRETQYF	TGTGCCACCGAAAGGGGCCTTAGAGAGACCCAGTACTTC
.	.	TRBJ2-5	TRBV4-2	CASSQDPQETQYF	TGTGCCAGCAGCCAGGACCCTCAAGAGACCCAGTACTTC
.	.	TRBJ2-7	TRBV30	CAWSDSYEQYF	TGTGCCTGGAGTGACAGTTACGAGCAGTACTTC
.	TRBD1	TRBJ1-2	TRBV11-2	CASSGRDRGLSYGYTF	TGTGCCAGCAGCGGGAGGGACAGGGGCCTTTCCTATGGCTACACCTTC
few	.	TRBJ1-2	TRBV5-4	CASSPPQGGYGYTF	TGTGCCAGCAGCCCTCCTCAGGGAGGCTATGGCTACACCTTC
.	.	TRBJ1-2	TRBV30	CAWSPAGGYGYTF	TGTGCCTGGAGCCCCGCGGGGGGCTATGGCTACACCTTC
.	.	TRBJ2-5	TRBV9	CASSVSGASQETQYF	TGTGCCAGCAGCGTATCGGGGGCTTCCCAAGAGACCCAGTACTTC
.	TRBD1	TRBJ2-7	TRBV7-2	CASSWTGTGGYEQYF	TGTGCCAGCAGCTGGACCGGGACAGGGGGCTACGAGCAGTACTTC
.	.	TRBJ1-2	TRBV30	CATRVAIGYTF	TGTGCCACCAGGGTAGCTATCGGCTACACCTTC
.	TRBD1	TRBJ2-1	TRBV7-9	CASSSTGTGWAEQFF	TGTGCCAGCAGTTCCACCGGGACAGGGTGGGCTGAGCAGTTCTTC
.	.	TRBJ2-3	TRBV30	CAWSLGLEEGTQYF	TGTGCCTGGTCCCTGGGGCTAGAAGAAGGGACGCAGTATTTT
.	.	TRBJ1-2	TRBV30	CAWSDGNYGYTF	TGTGCCTGGAGCGACGGAAACTATGGCTACACCTTC
.	TRBD1	TRBJ2-5	TRBV27	CASSGQGWFETQYF	TGTGCCAGCAGCGGACAGGGGTGGTTCGAGACCCAGTACTTC
.	.	TRBJ1-2	TRBV10-2	CASNGDYGYTF	TGCGCCAGCAACGGGGATTACGGCTACACCTTC
.	TRBD1	TRBJ2-2	TRBV7-9	CASSFTRTGENTGELFF	TGTGCCAGCAGTTTTACCCGGACAGGGGAGAACACCGGGGAGCTGTTTTTT